This T cell receptor beta chain stems from a study of OX40 agonist ivuxolimab in advanced cancers. Study details: The study reported partial responses in three patients: one hepatocellular carcinoma, two cutaneous melanoma.

The CDR3 is made up of 16 amino acids. Germline CDR1 is MGHRA and CDR2 is YSYEKL. The V end was cut by 1 base, the J end by 0 bases, with 11 bases between. Some clones are missing from TCRdb's copy, which holds only in-frame ones; the method was immunoSEQ multiplex PCR. The sample lists about 79,000 clones, more than 85% seen once, with more than 5.5% in the top ten. Any history of autoimmune disease or systemic immunosuppression disqualified patients. The V and J genes are TRBV4-1 and TRBJ2-3; D gene ambiguous. The receptor's source is an adult with an advanced solid tumor such as melanoma, head and neck, liver or kidney cancer. The specimen comprised CD4+ or CD8+ T cells sorted from blood, sampled in a trial of the OX40 agonist ivuxolimab. The CDR3 DNA follows: TGCGCCAGCAGCCAAGCACTGGGGTCTAGCACAGATACGCAGTATTTT. It codes for CASSQALGSSTDTQYF.